The subject of this entry is one T cell receptor (beta chain). Its specificity is unknown. Repertoires were generated with immunoSEQ multiplex PCR, while TCRdb's copy carries only in-frame clones and drops some. The data hold under 35,000 clones, with nearly 90% observed a single time. The data belong to a study of lymphopenia after photon versus proton radiotherapy. Study results and limitations: After the lymphocyte nadir, photon-treated repertoires showed oligoclonal expansion, especially of CD8+ Temra cells. Survival link was tested only in deceased patients; proton benefit remains a possibility. Photon-treated patients lost naive T cells and TCR diversity; proton-treated stayed stable.

The CDR3 is 15 residues long. Germline CDR1 is MRHNA and CDR2 is SNTAGT. The J segment lost 3 bases and the V segment lost 2 bases, leaving 1 base of the junction unmatched. This clonotype originated in a woman between 70 and 85 years old with pancreatic cancer. Some clones in this sample may be carry-over from other donors' samples. The source was peripheral blood, collected from a patient treated with proton-based radiotherapy. The rearrangement uses TRBV6-4 and TRBJ2-3; 11 positions match TRBD2. The CDR3 sequence: CASSDGTSGTDTQYF. Written as DNA, the CDR3 is TGTGCCAGCAGTGACGGGACTAGCGGTACAGATACGCAGTATTTT.